This T cell receptor (beta chain) stems from a study of blood T cell repertoires in COVID-19. Looking at the study overall: Sample material is recorded as cDNA or gDNA derived from T cells, B-cell-depleted T cells, or PBMCs.

Sequenced by immunoSEQ multiplex PCR; TCRdb stores in-frame clones only, minus some. The sample has about 58,000 clones, around 85% seen once. Germline-derived CDR1 and CDR2 are SGDLS and YYNGEE. V lost 3 bases, J lost 3 bases, and 7 bases lay in between. CDR3 length: 12 residues. The chain links TRBV9 to TRBJ2-7; possible D gene TRBD1, 5 bases. The receptor comes from a woman in her 70s with active COVID-19. The sample was peripheral blood. CDR3 protein: CASSGGGYEQYF. The CDR3 coding sequence is TGTGCCAGCAGCGGGGGCGGCTACGAGCAGTACTTC.